The T cell receptor (beta chain) described here comes from a study of response to subunit inactivated influenza vaccine. Findings of the study overall: Each seasonal influenza vaccination recruits few new T cells, the authors suggested.

TCRdb re-analysed the RT-PCR reads in MiXCR, keeping a single row per CDR3 protein. Of approximately 490,000 distinct CDR3 sequences listed, 7.2% are singletons. For this clonotype: Its specificity is not known.

The length of the CDR3 is 12 residues. The V and J ends lost 5 bases and 4 bases respectively, with 9 bases between them. Germline CDR1 and CDR2: SNHLY and FYNNEI. Sequencing was performed on PBMCs from blood, taken roughly 24 months after vaccination. The TCR originated in a man aged 50-75 years who received an inactivated influenza vaccine. The chain couples TRBV2 to TRBJ2-7, with no clear D. CDR3 protein: CASSPAYYEQYF. As DNA, the CDR3 is TGTGCCAGCAGTCCCGCGTATTACGAGCAGTACTTC.